The T cell receptor (beta chain) described here comes from a study of control samples from healthy donors and cancer patients. The data were produced by immunoSEQ multiplex PCR, yet TCRdb's version contains in-frame clones alone and is incomplete. The sample yields about 120,000 clones, approximately 89% seen once. The V and J ends lost 4 bases and 5 bases, in that order; junction bases with no gene match: 12. The CDR3 totals 16 residues. In germline, CDR1 is SGHRS, CDR2 YFSETQ. The clonotype comes from a middle-aged man in good health. The source material was blood. J is TRBJ2-7 and V is TRBV5-1; 10 nucleotides align to TRBD2. This CDR3 reads CASSKGLAFLWDEQYF. DNA of the CDR3: TGCGCCAGCAGCAAGGGACTAGCGTTCCTTTGGGACGAGCAGTACTTC. The whole variable domain, remainder taken from reference TRBV5-1 and TRBJ2-7, is KAGVTQTPRYLIKTRGQQVTLSCSPISGHRSVSWYQQTPGQGLQFLFEYFSETQRNKGNFPGRFSGRQFSNSRSEMNVSTLELGDSALYLCASSKGLAFLWDEQYFGPGTRLTVT.